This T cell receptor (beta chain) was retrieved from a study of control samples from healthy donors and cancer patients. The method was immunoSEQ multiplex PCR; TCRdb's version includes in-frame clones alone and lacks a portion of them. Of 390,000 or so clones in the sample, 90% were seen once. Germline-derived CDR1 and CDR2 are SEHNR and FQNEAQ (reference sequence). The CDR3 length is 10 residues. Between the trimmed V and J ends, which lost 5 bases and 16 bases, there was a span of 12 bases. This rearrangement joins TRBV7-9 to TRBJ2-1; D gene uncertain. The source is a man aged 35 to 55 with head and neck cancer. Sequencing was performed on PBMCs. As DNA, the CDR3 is TGTGCCAGCAGCGGCGCCTGGGGATTCTTC. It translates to CASSGAWGFF.